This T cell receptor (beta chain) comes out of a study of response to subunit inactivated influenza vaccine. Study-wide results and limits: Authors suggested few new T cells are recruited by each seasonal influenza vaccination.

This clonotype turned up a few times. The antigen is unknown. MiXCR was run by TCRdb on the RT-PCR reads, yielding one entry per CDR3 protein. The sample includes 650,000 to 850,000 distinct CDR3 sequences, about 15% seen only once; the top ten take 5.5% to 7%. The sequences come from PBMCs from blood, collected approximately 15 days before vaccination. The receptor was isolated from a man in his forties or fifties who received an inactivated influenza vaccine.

The CDR3 is CASTRTGWSFDYGYTF. CDR3 in DNA: TGTGCCAGCACCAGGACAGGGTGGTCGTTTGACTATGGCTACACCTTC. This chain links TRBV6-1 with TRBJ1-2; 8 positions agree with TRBD1. Germline CDR1 reads MNHNS; CDR2 reads SASEGT. The CDR3 is made up of 16 amino acids. V lost 7 bases to trimming and J lost 3 bases; unmatched junction nucleotides: 13.